These 13 T cell receptor beta chains were all obtained from the same sample, sequenced in a study of T cell responses to AZD1222 COVID-19 vaccine. Profiling relied on immunoSEQ multiplex PCR, and the TCRdb table lists in-frame clones only, not all of them. There are 100,000 to 150,000 clones in the sample; roughly 89% occur only once, and roughly 1% lies in the top ten. This material consisted of peripheral blood, taken 28 days after the second AZD1222 dose. These receptors were obtained from an adult who received the AZD1222 COVID-19 vaccine.

In its sample, this clone was seen once. The rearrangement links TRBV7-2 to TRBJ1-6; no reliable D call. Germline CDR1 SGHTA, CDR2 FQGNSA. This CDR3 is built from 13 residues. Trimming left V 1 base short and J 7 bases short, with 5 bases between. The CDR3 bases are TGTGCCAGCAGCTTAGTAGGGAATTCACCCCTCCACTTT. Amino acid sequence: CASSLVGNSPLHF.

The chain carries TRBV7-9 and TRBJ1-1; tentatively, D is TRBD1 (6 bases). Germline V lookup: CDR1 SEHNR, CDR2 FQNEAQ (reference sequence). The CDR3 sequence is 15 residues long. Trimming removed 5 bases at V and 4 bases at J, with 17 bases between. CDR3 in DNA: TGTGCCAGCAGCCAACAGGGAAGTGGGGTCACTGAAGCTTTCTTT. Translated, it gives CASSQQGSGVTEAFF.

This clone has just one count. This rearrangement joins TRBV4-2 to TRBJ1-2; TRBD1 is a possible D gene (5 bases). The CDR3 loop spans 15 amino acids. Germline V gene data show CDR1 as LGHNA and CDR2 as YNFKEQ. The ends were cut back, 0 bases at V and 0 bases at J, with 8 bases in the middle. In DNA, the CDR3 is TGTGCCAGCAGCCAAGACGGGGGGGCTAACTATGGCTACACCTTC. Protein: CASSQDGGANYGYTF.

Comment on this clone: Distinct nucleotide sequences in the sample also encode this CDR3. DNA of the CDR3: TGTGCCAGCAGCCCAAGGGGAGAGACCCAGTACTTC. This codes for CASSPRGETQYF. The V and J genes are TRBV27 and TRBJ2-5, with D possibly being TRBD1 (5 bases). The germline gives CDR1 MNHEY, CDR2 SMNVEV (reference sequence). This CDR3 comprises 12 residues. Trimming took off 6 bases at V and 4 bases at J, with 9 bases between the two ends.

V usage is TRBV3-1 (or the pseudogene TRBV3-2) and J usage is TRBJ1-6; D perhaps matches TRBD1 (5 bases). V dropped 1 base and J dropped 7 bases, with 8 bases sitting between them. The CDR3 sequence is 14 residues long. CDR1 and CDR2 from the germline V gene are LGHDT and YNNKEL (reference sequence). CDR3 in DNA: TGTGCCAGCAGCCAAGGCGGGGGAAATTCACCCCTCCACTTT. Its translation: CASSQGGGNSPLHF.

The V and J genes are TRBV5-1 and TRBJ2-3; no reliable D call. V was cut by 1 base and J by 0 bases, with 9 bases left in between. CDR1 is SGHRS and CDR2 is YFSETQ in the germline V gene. This CDR3 is 15 amino acids long. In nucleotides, the CDR3 is TGCGCCAGCAGCTTGTTAACCTCTAGCACAGATACGCAGTATTTT. Its translation is CASSLLTSSTDTQYF.

This rearrangement joins TRBV5-8 to TRBJ1-5, with D possibly being TRBD1 (5 bases). CDR3 length equals 12 residues. V lost 3 bases to trimming and J lost 7 bases, with 8 bases between them. The germline V gene has CDR1 SGHTS and CDR2 YDEGEE. The CDR3 loop is CASSWGSQPQHF. For the CDR3, the DNA is TGTGCCAGCAGCTGGGGGAGCCAGCCCCAGCATTTT.

V is TRBV6-5 and J is TRBJ1-3; tentative D call: TRBD1 (6 bases). The V end lost 8 bases, the J end lost 2 bases, and 13 bases lay between the germline ends. CDR3 size: 14 residues. The germline V gene has CDR1 MNHEY and CDR2 SVGAGI. The CDR3 DNA is TGTGCCAGCGGTAGGGGGGAAACTGGAAACACCATATATTTT. This translates into CASGRGETGNTIYF.

This clone was detected a few times. The chain combines TRBV7-2 with TRBJ2-1; no firm D call. Germline V gene data show CDR1 as SGHTA and CDR2 as FQGNSA. The CDR3 sequence is 14 residues long. Trimming left V 3 bases short and J 5 bases short, with 11 bases between. For the CDR3, the DNA is TGTGCCAGCAGCTTCAAGTGGGCCAACAATGAGCAGTTCTTC. This gives the protein CASSFKWANNEQFF.

Here the CDR3 reads CASRDRGWEQYF. Written as DNA, the CDR3 is TGTGCCAGCCGGGACAGGGGGTGGGAGCAGTACTTC. V usage is TRBV6-5 and J usage is TRBJ2-7; TRBD1 agrees at 11 bases. Germline loops: CDR1 MNHEY, CDR2 SVGAGI. J was trimmed by 7 bases and V by 8 bases; bases with no gene match: 4. The CDR3 spans 12 residues.

This chain uses TRBV4-3 with TRBJ2-1; D not resolved. This CDR3 spans 15 amino acids. The V end lost 5 bases, the J end lost 0 bases, and 11 bases lay between the germline ends. The germline V gene has CDR1 LGHNA and CDR2 YSLEER. CDR3 sequence: CASSVHRSSYNEQFF. The CDR3 region has the DNA TGCGCCAGCAGCGTACATCGGAGCTCCTACAATGAGCAGTTCTTC.

The chain uses TRBV7-9 and TRBJ2-2, with 9 nucleotides matching TRBD1. Trimming at V came to 3 bases and at J to 4 bases, leaving 12 bases not matched to a gene. The CDR3 runs 18 residues. From germline, CDR1 is SEHNR and CDR2 FQNEAQ (reference sequence). The CDR3 DNA reads TGTGCCAGCAGCTTTGGACAGGGGTCTATGGTTAGCACCGGGGAGCTGTTTTTT. It yields the protein CASSFGQGSMVSTGELFF. The complete variable domain, with remaining parts taken from reference TRBV7-9 and TRBJ2-2, reads DTGVSQNPRHKITKRGQNVTFRCDPISEHNRLYWYRQTLGQGPEFLTYFQNEAQLEKSRLLSDRFSAERPKGSFSTLEIQRTEQGDSAMYLCASSFGQGSMVSTGELFFGEGSRLTVL.

This clone occurred once. V usage is TRBV7-9 and J usage is TRBJ2-1; TRBD2 agrees at 13 bases. The germline V gene encodes CDR1 SEHNR and CDR2 FQNEAQ (reference sequence). The ends lost 6 bases at V and 8 bases at J; junction bases unmatched: 10. The CDR3 extends over 16 amino acids. The CDR3 nucleotides read TGTGCCAGCAGGGCCGGACTAGCGGGAGATTTCGATGAGCAGTTCTTC. Protein product: CASRAGLAGDFDEQFF.